The 5 T cell receptor beta chains given below trace back to one sample, sequenced in a study of lymphopenia after photon versus proton radiotherapy. Here immunoSEQ multiplex PCR was the method, and the copy in TCRdb shows in-frame clones only, minus some. Here the sample spans approximately 8,000 clones, almost 90% being singletons. Sequencing used peripheral blood, obtained from a patient treated with photon-based radiotherapy. The source is a man older than 75 with cholangiocarcinoma.

The rearrangement joins TRBV10-2 to TRBJ2-3, with 9 positions matching TRBD2. The CDR3 runs to 15 residues. Germline V gene lookup returns CDR1 WSHSY and CDR2 SAAADI. V shed 11 bases and J 0 bases; nucleotides not matched to a gene: 9. The CDR3 is CAVSGGPSSTDTQYF. In nucleotides, the CDR3 is TGCGCCGTGAGCGGGGGGCCATCAAGCACAGATACGCAGTATTTT.

The chain uses TRBV19 and TRBJ2-7; possibly TRBD1 or TRBD2 for D (6 bases each). V was clipped by 2 bases and J by 6 bases, with 11 bases between them. Germline V gives CDR1 LNHDA, CDR2 SQIVND (reference sequence). This CDR3 is built from 13 residues. The DNA of the CDR3 is TGTGCCAGTAGTATAAGGGGGGCGGGCGAGCAGTACTTC. Translating gives CASSIRGAGEQYF.

The chain employs TRBV28 and TRBJ2-5, with 7 bases lining up with TRBD1. J gave up 3 bases and V 5 bases, and 9 bases lay outside the gene matches. Per the germline V gene, CDR1 is MDHEN and CDR2 is SYDVKM. This CDR3 contains 15 residues. The CDR3 DNA is TGTGCCAGCAGTGTAGACAGGGAAAGGAAAGAGACCCAGTACTTC. Its translation: CASSVDRERKETQYF.

The chain carries TRBV30 and TRBJ2-3; unclear D gene. CDR1 and CDR2 from the germline V gene are GTSNPN and SVGIG (reference sequence). Trimming left V 3 bases short and J 4 bases short, with 8 bases between. CDR3 size: 12 residues. CDR3 nucleotide sequence: TGTGCCTGGAGGGGGTACTCAGATACGCAGTATTTT. Residues: CAWRGYSDTQYF.

CDR3 coding DNA: TGTGCCAGCAGCTATAGTCAGGGATACGAGCAGTACTTC. Translated: CASSYSQGYEQYF. The chain links TRBV7-9 to TRBJ2-7; D is possibly TRBD1 (5 bases). Trimming stripped 4 bases from V and 4 bases from J, with 11 bases between. The CDR3 is 13 residues long. Germline CDR1 SEHNR, CDR2 FQNEAQ (reference sequence). The variable domain in full, with the rest retrieved from reference TRBV7-9 and TRBJ2-7, is DTGVSQNPRHKITKRGQNVTFRCDPISEHNRLYWYRQTLGQGPEFLTYFQNEAQLEKSRLLSDRFSAERPKGSFSTLEIQRTEQGDSAMYLCASSYSQGYEQYFGPGTRLTVT.